The TCR beta chain under discussion was sequenced for a study of blood T cells in healthy people across ages. This CDR3 contains 13 residues. Per germline, CDR1 SGDLS and CDR2 YYNGEE. V was cut by 4 bases and J by 4 bases, with 10 bases left in between. With a J-beta primer mix and a sample-barcoded 5' primer, a second PCR ran about 7 to 11 cycles. TCRdb itself ran the 5' RACE reads through MiXCR, one entry per CDR3 protein. Among about 970,000 distinct CDR3 sequences listed, roughly half were seen once. The source is a woman aged 60-70 years in good health. The V gene is TRBV9, the J gene TRBJ2-3, with a possible D match to TRBD1 (6 bases). Source material: blood. The CDR3 bases are TGTGCCAGCAGCTTCCGACAGGCAGATACGCAGTATTTT. Translating gives CASSFRQADTQYF.